This T cell receptor (beta chain) is from a study of blood T cell repertoires in COVID-19. Study details: PBMCs, B-cell-depleted T cells, or T cells provided the cDNA or gDNA that made up the material.

This clone occurred a few times. As originally analysed: Estimation of nucleated cell counts relied on the amplification of reference gene primers. TCRdb's copy holds only in-frame clones and misses some; the assay was immunoSEQ multiplex PCR. V and J calls plus clone size are reproduced from that table; the DNA served to infer D and trimming. The data contain 85,000 to 95,000 clones, about nine tenths of them seen just once; the ten biggest clones take up about 5%. This CDR3 comprises 14 residues. The germline gives CDR1 GTSNPN, CDR2 SVGIG (reference sequence). The trim removed 1 base at V and 8 bases at J, leaving 3 bases unmatched.

The source material was peripheral blood. The chain joins TRBV30 to TRBJ2-1, with 12 bases identical to TRBD2. This clonotype originated in a man between 60 and 70 years old with COVID-19, enrolled during active disease. CDR3 bases: TGTGCCTGGAGTGGACTAGCGGGGGTCCATGAGCAGTTCTTC. Protein product: CAWSGLAGVHEQFF.